These 8 T cell receptor beta chains were all obtained from the same sample, sequenced in a study of identical twins. In TCRdb, the 5' RACE reads were re-called with MiXCR into one record per CDR3 protein. The table records roughly 240,000 distinct CDR3 sequences, 7% of them present only once. These same data were also listed under a study on yellow fever vaccine responses in identical twins.

Sequencing input: memory (CD45RO+) T cells sorted from blood. Receptors originate from a woman aged 18-29 years in good health.

This clonotype occurred many times. The V gene is TRBV20-1, the J gene TRBJ2-3; 7 positions agree with TRBD1. CDR1 is DFQATT and CDR2 is SNEGSKA in the germline V gene (reference sequence). J gave up 2 bases and V 6 bases, and 17 bases lay outside the gene matches. This CDR3 has 17 amino acids. The CDR3 sequence: CSAKGATKGSHTDTQYF. DNA for the CDR3: TGCAGTGCCAAGGGGGCTACAAAAGGGTCCCACACAGATACGCAGTATTTT.

This chain connects TRBV5-6 to TRBJ2-5; TRBD1 aligns across 7 bases. Trimming removed 5 bases from V and 2 bases from J; junction bases left unmatched: 9. The CDR3 sequence is 15 residues long. Germline lookup yields CDR1 SGHDT and CDR2 YYEEEE. CDR3 residues: CASRRQGVRQETQYF. Written as DNA, the CDR3 is TGTGCCAGCAGAAGGCAGGGGGTCAGGCAAGAGACCCAGTACTTC. Based on the CDR3 plus reference TRBV5-6 and TRBJ2-5, the full variable domain is DAGVTQSPTHLIKTRGQQVTLRCSPKSGHDTVSWYQQALGQGPQFIFQYYEEEERQRGNFPDRFSGHQFPNYSSELNVNALLLGDSALYLCASRRQGVRQETQYFGPGTRLLVL.

The genes are TRBV6-2 or TRBV6-3 and TRBJ1-6; 7 bases are a match to TRBD1. The germline gives CDR1 MNHEY, CDR2 SVGEGT. The trim removed 7 bases at V and 10 bases at J, leaving 4 bases unmatched. The CDR3 has 12 residues. CDR3 amino acids: CASTRDSSPLHF. CDR3 in DNA: TGTGCCAGCACTCGGGACAGCTCACCCCTCCACTTT.

V is TRBV5-6 and J is TRBJ1-5; 11 bases fit TRBD1. Trimming at V came to 4 bases and at J to 5 bases, leaving 2 bases not matched to a gene. The germline gives CDR1 SGHDT, CDR2 YYEEEE. The CDR3 extends over 14 amino acids. CDR3 protein: CASSRTGGDQPQHF. The DNA for the CDR3 is TGTGCCAGCAGCCGGACAGGGGGCGATCAGCCCCAGCATTTT.

The chain's CDR3 is CATSDRPMFGDTQYF. The CDR3 DNA reads as TGTGCCACCAGTGATAGGCCCATGTTCGGAGATACGCAGTATTTT. The chain carries TRBV24-1 and TRBJ2-3; D is undetermined. V was cut by 3 bases and J by 5 bases, with 14 bases left in between. The CDR3 is made up of 15 amino acids. CDR1 and CDR2 from the germline V gene are KGHDR and SFDVKD.

This clonotype was seen many times. V usage is TRBV5-1 and J usage is TRBJ1-5; possible D gene TRBD1, 6 bases. The CDR3 length is 15 residues. Trimming removed 2 bases from V and 4 bases from J, with 13 bases in between. CDR1 and CDR2 from the germline V gene are SGHRS and YFSETQ. The DNA of the CDR3 is TGCGCCAGCAGCTTACAGGGAGGGCAAAATCAGCCCCAGCATTTT. Translation gives CASSLQGGQNQPQHF.

This clonotype was detected ten times or more. V and J are TRBV11-2 and TRBJ2-5; 10 nucleotides agree with TRBD2. Germline V gives CDR1 SGHAT, CDR2 FQNNGV. CDR3 length: 17 amino acids. The junction had 9 bases not matched to a gene; V was cut back by 0 bases and J by 5 bases. This CDR3 is CASSLDPPLAGVETQYF. Written as DNA, the CDR3 is TGTGCCAGCAGCTTAGATCCCCCCCTAGCGGGAGTGGAGACCCAGTACTTC.

This clonotype was detected many times. The chain recombines TRBV9 with TRBJ2-1; 8 bases are a match to TRBD1. CDR1 SGDLS and CDR2 YYNGEE come from the germline V gene. V was pared by 0 bases and J by 6 bases, with 8 bases of the junction left unmatched. This CDR3 has 16 residues. The CDR3 is CASSVGGQGLVNEQFF. DNA for the CDR3: TGTGCCAGCAGCGTAGGAGGACAGGGACTCGTCAATGAGCAGTTCTTC.